The TCR beta chain described here comes from a study of T cells in Graves' hyperthyroidism and ophthalmopathy. Study-level background: Before treatment of any kind, peripheral blood was taken at initial diagnosis.

With a duration under 2 months, the hyperthyroidism was newly diagnosed in patients aged 18 to 65. This clonotype was counted ten times or more. What it recognizes is unknown. CDR3 length equals 15 residues. Looked up from germline, CDR1 is MDHEN and CDR2 is SYDVKM. Unmatched junction bases numbered 3, after V lost 3 bases and J lost 4 bases. There were TCR beta CDR3 regions amplified from RNA transcripts. The primer set for the first-round RT-PCR of the TCR CDR3 was HTBI. A single record per CDR3 protein comes from TCRdb applying MiXCR to the multiplex PCR reads. The table records a few hundred thousand distinct CDR3 sequences, about 15% of them present only once. The study's findings and limits: Clonotypes that were expanded in thyroid above 0.001 mostly appeared in blood too.

This sequence was found in a woman aged 25 to 39 with Graves' hyperthyroidism. V gene TRBV28 combines with J gene TRBJ1-4, with 9 bases identical to TRBD1. Sequenced material: blood. Here the CDR3 reads CASSFAGQGNEKLFF. The DNA of the CDR3 is TGTGCCAGCAGTTTCGCGGGACAGGGTAATGAAAAACTGTTTTTT.